Ten or more counts support the clone carrying this TCR beta chain. Its antigen is not identified. The record originates from a study of breast tumors, draining lymph nodes, adjacent tissues. V gave up 3 bases and J gave up 6 bases, with 21 bases separating them. Looked up from germline, CDR1 is SGHDT and CDR2 is YYEEEE. The CDR3 extends over 16 amino acids. Overall study findings and caveats: Data fit most tumor T cells coming from lymph node, expanding in tumor. Compared with basal-like, luminal-like tumors shared significantly more repertoire with nontumor tissue.

Breast cancer patients provided tissue from their axillary draining lymph nodes. TCRdb processed the multiplex PCR reads anew with MiXCR; each CDR3 protein has one entry. The sample contains some 150,000 distinct CDR3 sequences, about 22% of which appear only once. The chain uses TRBV5-6 and TRBJ2-5, with D perhaps matching TRBD1 or TRBD2 (6 bases each). The TCR was taken from a female donor with breast cancer. Some clones in this sample may be carry-over from other donors' samples. Sequenced material: axillary lymph node tissue. The CDR3 DNA reads TGTGCCAGCAGCTCAAGCTTGTCCGGGGGCGGAAAGACCCAGTACTTC. Translated: CASSSSLSGGGKTQYF.